The clone carrying this T cell receptor (beta chain) was picked up many times. No antigen is known for it. Investigators prepared the TCR beta libraries by applying iRepertoire HTBI primers and Arm-PCR of CDR3 regions. TCRdb processed the multiplex PCR reads anew with MiXCR; each CDR3 protein has one entry. The sample holds approximately 360,000 distinct CDR3 sequences, 10% to 15% seen once. The sample is drawn from a study of regulatory T cells in long-lasting Graves disease. Study results and limitations: Persistent disease samples used TRBV28, TRBJ1-2 and TRBJ2-5 preferentially.

The time point: newly diagnosed GD, antithyroid drugs for less than 3 months. RNA from PBMCs was the source of the TCR library. Under American Thyroid Association guidelines, Graves' disease was diagnosed. Looked up from germline, CDR1 is SGHVS and CDR2 is FNYEAQ. V lost 0 bases, J lost 4 bases, and 5 bases stayed unmatched. The length of the CDR3 is 18 residues. These records were also assigned to another study, of T cells in Graves' hyperthyroidism and ophthalmopathy. That source notes: A model of 13 V-J pairs discriminated ophthalmopathy from stable hyperthyroidism.

This chain connects TRBV7-6 to TRBJ2-2; 13 nucleotides match TRBD2. The specimen was peripheral blood mononuclear cells (PBMCs), collected at new diagnosis, from a patient treated with antithyroid drugs. This clonotype originated in a woman aged 18-29 years with Graves disease. The CDR3 sequence is CASSLARLAGGPTGELFF. The CDR3 nucleotides read TGTGCCAGCAGCTTAGCCAGACTAGCGGGGGGCCCCACCGGGGAGCTGTTTTTT.